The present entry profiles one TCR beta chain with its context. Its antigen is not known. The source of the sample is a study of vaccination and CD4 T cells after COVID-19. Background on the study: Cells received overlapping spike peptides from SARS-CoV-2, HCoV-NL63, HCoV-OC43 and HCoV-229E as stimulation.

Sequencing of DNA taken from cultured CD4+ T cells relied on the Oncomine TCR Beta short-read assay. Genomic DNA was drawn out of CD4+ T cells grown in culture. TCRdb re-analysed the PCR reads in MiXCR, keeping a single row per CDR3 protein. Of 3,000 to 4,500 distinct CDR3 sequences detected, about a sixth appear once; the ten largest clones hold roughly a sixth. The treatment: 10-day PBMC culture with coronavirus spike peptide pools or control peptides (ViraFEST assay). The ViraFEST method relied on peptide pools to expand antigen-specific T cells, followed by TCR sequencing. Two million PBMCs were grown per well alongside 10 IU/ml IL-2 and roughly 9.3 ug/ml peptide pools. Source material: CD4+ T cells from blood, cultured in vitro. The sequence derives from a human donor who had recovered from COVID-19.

The CDR3 spells CASSLASGPTDTQYF. The CDR3 DNA follows: TGTGCCAGCAGCTTGGCTAGCGGGCCCACAGATACGCAGTATTTT. This chain uses TRBV7-2 with TRBJ2-3; 8 bases are a match to TRBD2. Germline lookup yields CDR1 SGHTA and CDR2 FQGNSA. The CDR3 is made up of 15 amino acids. The trim removed 3 bases at V and 2 bases at J, leaving 4 bases unmatched.